Each of the 21 T cell receptor beta chains below was sequenced from the same sample in a study of early T cells in non-severe SARS-CoV-2 infection. MiXCR was run by TCRdb on the 5' RACE reads, yielding one entry per CDR3 protein. The data show 98,000 or so distinct CDR3 sequences, more than 10% seen once. The input for sequencing was whole blood, taken at baseline. The origin of the receptors is an adult who was a healthcare worker with PCR-confirmed SARS-CoV-2 infection or an uninfected control (not recorded which).

CDR3 bases: TGTGCCAGCAGCCTCCGTGTTAGAGCGGTTAACACCGGGGAGCTGTTTTTT. Protein sequence: CASSLRVRAVNTGELFF. The V and J genes are TRBV3-1 and TRBJ2-2; possibly TRBD2 for D (5 bases). V was pared by 4 bases and J by 2 bases, with 17 bases between. Germline V gene data show CDR1 as LGHDT and CDR2 as YNNKEL (reference sequence). The CDR3 sequence is 17 residues long.

This clonotype appeared many times. The rearrangement uses TRBV10-3 and TRBJ2-5, with 10 nucleotides matching TRBD1. Trimming took 5 bases from V and 6 from J; bases not matched to a gene: 6. The CDR3 runs to 14 residues. Germline V gene lookup returns CDR1 ENHRY and CDR2 SYGVKD. The CDR3 nucleotides read TGTGCCATCAGTTACGGGACAGGGGTCCAGACCCAGTACTTC. Protein product: CAISYGTGVQTQYF.

The rearrangement uses TRBV3-1 and TRBJ2-1; 8 nucleotides agree with TRBD2. The CDR3 length is 17 residues. The V gene end was trimmed by 3 bases and the J gene end by 5 bases; junction bases not matched to a gene: 12. Germline lookup yields CDR1 LGHDT and CDR2 YNNKEL (reference sequence). The CDR3 loop is CASSHRQIAGIHNEQFF. The CDR3 nucleotides read TGTGCCAGCAGCCACCGACAGATAGCGGGAATCCACAATGAGCAGTTCTTC.

This clonotype occurred many times. The CDR3 DNA reads as TGTGCCAGCAGTTACACCGGGCGGACTCCGTTCTTC. Encoded protein: CASSYTGRTPFF. This chain joins TRBV6-5 and TRBJ2-1, with D possibly being TRBD2 (5 bases). Looked up from germline, CDR1 is MNHEY and CDR2 is SVGAGI. The CDR3 is 12 amino acids. Trimming cost V 2 bases and J 15 bases, with 14 bases left between them.

The J gene is TRBJ2-7, the V gene TRBV6-5, with no clear D. CDR1 and CDR2 from the germline V gene are MNHEY and SVGAGI. The CDR3 totals 15 residues. Trimming removed 6 bases at V and 2 bases at J, with 17 bases between. CDR3 sequence reads: CASSRFSQIPYEQYF. The CDR3 nucleotides are TGTGCCAGCAGCCGATTTTCTCAGATTCCCTACGAGCAGTACTTC.

The table lists this clonotype with many counts. This chain joins TRBV6-6 and TRBJ2-7; TRBD1 is a possible D gene (6 bases). CDR1 MNHNY and CDR2 SVGAGI come from the germline V gene (reference sequence). CDR3 length: 15 amino acids. The V end lost 2 bases, the J end lost 5 bases, and 16 bases lay between the germline ends. Written as DNA, the CDR3 is TGTGCCAGCAGTTACGGTCAGGGGATACGGGACGAGCAGTACTTC. This gives the protein CASSYGQGIRDEQYF.

V usage is TRBV27 and J usage is TRBJ2-3; 10 nucleotides line up with TRBD2. After removal of 6 bases from V and 7 bases from J, the junction contained 7 bases not matched to a gene. Germline lookup yields CDR1 MNHEY and CDR2 SMNVEV (reference sequence). CDR3 length: 14 residues. CDR3 in amino acids: CASRGAGGPYTQYF. The CDR3 bases are TGTGCCAGCAGAGGAGCGGGGGGGCCTTATACGCAGTATTTT.

The table lists this clonotype with a few counts. The chain couples TRBV5-4 to TRBJ2-7; 8 nucleotides match TRBD1. The CDR3 extends over 16 amino acids. V lost 0 bases to trimming and J lost 4 bases; unmatched junction nucleotides: 9. The germline V gene encodes CDR1 SGHNT and CDR2 YYREEE (reference sequence). CDR3 nucleotides: TGTGCCAGCAGCTTGGACTCCGGACAGGGTATTTACGAGCAGTACTTC. This encodes CASSLDSGQGIYEQYF.

This clonotype was observed a handful of times. V is TRBV6-5 and J is TRBJ1-1; 7 nucleotides line up with TRBD1. The CDR3 spans 14 residues. Germline V lookup: CDR1 MNHEY, CDR2 SVGAGI. Germline trimming cut 6 bases from V and 1 base from J; bases unmatched to any gene: 5. The CDR3 sequence: CASSFRTGNTEAFF. In DNA form, the CDR3 reads TGTGCCAGCAGCTTTAGGACAGGGAACACTGAAGCTTTCTTT.

This clonotype showed up just a few times. An end of the junction differs from the germline gene, which may be a read error. The chain couples TRBV10-3 to TRBJ2-2, with D perhaps TRBD1 (6 bases). Germline loops: CDR1 ENHRY, CDR2 SYGVKD. The CDR3 has 12 amino acids. The DNA of the CDR3 is TGTGCCATCACCCGGGACACGGGGGAGCTGTTTTTT. Translating it yields CAITRDTGELFF.

Ten or more counts support this clonotype. The CDR3 DNA sequence: TGTGCCAGCAGCTTTGGACAGGGAGATGGCTACACCTTC. As protein: CASSFGQGDGYTF. The gene calls are TRBV7-9 and TRBJ1-2; 8 bases fit TRBD1. This CDR3 is built from 13 residues. Germline loops: CDR1 SEHNR, CDR2 FQNEAQ (reference sequence). Trimming cost V 3 bases and J 6 bases; bases outside gene matches: 3.

The table lists this clonotype with many counts. The chain has TRBV4-1 and TRBJ1-2; the D gene is possibly TRBD1 (5 bases). From germline, CDR1 is MGHRA and CDR2 YSYEKL. The CDR3 runs to 17 residues. V was clipped by 4 bases and J by 0 bases, with 18 bases between them. The chain's CDR3 is CASSPHSMTVANYGYTF. For the CDR3, the DNA is TGCGCCAGCAGCCCTCACAGTATGACAGTAGCTAACTATGGCTACACCTTC.

The chain employs TRBV12-3 or TRBV12-4 and TRBJ2-7; 10 bases map to TRBD1. Trimming at V came to 7 bases and at J to 3 bases, leaving 12 bases not matched to a gene. There are 16 residues in the CDR3. CDR3 region: CASTSAGTGVLYEQYF. CDR3 bases: TGTGCCAGCACCTCCGCCGGGACAGGGGTCCTCTACGAGCAGTACTTC.

The chain is built from TRBV6-1 and TRBJ1-1; unclear D gene. CDR1 MNHNS and CDR2 SASEGT come from the germline V gene. V shed 3 bases and J shed 1 base, with 6 bases lying between them. The CDR3 sequence is 13 residues long. The CDR3 is CASSDLQNTEAFF. The CDR3 coding sequence is TGTGCCAGCAGTGATCTCCAGAACACTGAAGCTTTCTTT.

The V and J genes are TRBV28 and TRBJ2-7; D is unresolved. Germline V CDR1 and CDR2: MDHEN, SYDVKM. The CDR3 spans 14 residues. V was cut by 4 bases and J by 0 bases, with 10 bases left in between. DNA of the CDR3: TGTGCCAGCAGTTCCCTGATTAACTCCTACGAGCAGTACTTC. Its translation is CASSSLINSYEQYF.

This chain joins TRBV7-9 and TRBJ2-3, with no clear D. With 5 bases removed from V and 2 bases from J, the gap between germline ends came to 5 bases. CDR1 is SEHNR, CDR2 FQNEAQ, per germline (reference sequence). The CDR3 loop spans 12 amino acids. CDR3 sequence (DNA): TGTGCCAGCAGCCACGCCACAGATACGCAGTATTTT. It codes for CASSHATDTQYF.

This rearrangement joins TRBV19 to TRBJ2-2; D ambiguous. The germline V gene has CDR1 LNHDA and CDR2 SQIVND (reference sequence). The CDR3 is 14 residues long. Deletions cut 6 bases from V and 1 base from J, with 9 bases between. The chain's CDR3 is CASSPARNTGELFF. The CDR3 coding sequence is TGTGCCAGTAGCCCAGCCAGGAACACCGGGGAGCTGTTTTTT. The full variable domain, rest sourced from reference TRBV19 and TRBJ2-2, is DGGITQSPKYLFRKEGQNVTLSCEQNLNHDAMYWYRQDPGQGLRLIYYSQIVNDFQKGDIAEGYSVSREKKESFPLTVTSAQKNPTAFYLCASSPARNTGELFFGEGSRLTVL.

This clonotype has a handful of counts. V is TRBV18 and J is TRBJ2-7; D may be TRBD1 or TRBD2 (5 bases each). The CDR3 totals 14 residues. V lost 4 bases and J lost 5, with 15 bases in between. CDR1 and CDR2 (germline): KGHSH, LQKENI. CDR3 DNA: TGTGCCAGCTCACGGGACGGGGTGCGCCACGAGCAGTACTTC. This codes for CASSRDGVRHEQYF.

This CDR3 is CASSVTSGTSYEQYF. The CDR3 nucleotides read TGTGCCAGCAGCGTCACTAGCGGTACCTCCTACGAGCAGTACTTC. This sequence joins TRBV7-2 and TRBJ2-7; 8 bases are shared with TRBD2. In germline, CDR1 is SGHTA, CDR2 FQGNSA. The length of the CDR3 is 15 residues. Losses at the gene ends were 5 bases for V and 0 bases for J; bases not matched to a gene: 6.

This clonotype was seen a few times. The CDR3 DNA reads as TGCGCCAGCAGCCAGCCCCCCCTAGGGACTAGCGTTCGTGAGACCCAGTACTTC. Encoded protein: CASSQPPLGTSVRETQYF. The chain has TRBV4-1 and TRBJ2-5; TRBD2 aligns across 10 bases. Germline assignment: CDR1 MGHRA and CDR2 YSYEKL. The CDR3 has 18 residues. With 3 bases clipped from V and 5 bases from J, the junction kept 15 bases outside the gene matches.

This clonotype was observed a handful of times. The V gene is TRBV6-1, the J gene TRBJ1-1; TRBD1 matches 8 bases. The CDR3 extends over 13 amino acids. Germline CDR1 MNHNS, CDR2 SASEGT. V lost 6 bases to trimming and J lost 8 bases; unmatched junction nucleotides: 8. The CDR3 DNA reads as TGTGCCAGCAGGGGGACAGGCGCTATCGAAGCTTTCTTT. Encoded protein: CASRGTGAIEAFF.